The clone carrying this T cell receptor beta chain was observed a single time. This sample stems from a study of blood T cell repertoires in COVID-19. Per the study methods: Amplification with reference gene primers provided the estimates of nucleated cell counts. Generated by immunoSEQ multiplex PCR, the TCRdb table keeps only in-frame clones and is missing some. D and trimming were read from the DNA, whereas the V and J calls and clone size are those reported in that table. The sample holds some 150,000 clones, about 89% seen once. The CDR3 sequence is 16 residues long. Trimming took 1 base from V and 2 from J, leaving 11 bases between them. The germline gives CDR1 KGHSH, CDR2 LQKENI.

The chain links TRBV18 to TRBJ2-2, with D hard to call. Sequencing used peripheral blood. This receptor was identified in a man in his 70s with acute or convalescent COVID-19. CDR3 coding DNA: TGTGCCAGCTCACCACTGGTAGTAGCCAACACCGGGGAGCTGTTTTTT. Translated, it gives CASSPLVVANTGELFF. Full variable domain (rest looked up from reference TRBV18 and TRBJ2-2): NAGVMQNPRHLVRRRGQEARLRCSPMKGHSHVYWYRQLPEEGLKFMVYLQKENIIDESGMPKERFSAEFPKEGPSILRIQQVVRGDSAAYFCASSPLVVANTGELFFGEGSRLTVL.